The text below deals with one T cell receptor (beta chain). The record originates from a study of blood T cell repertoires in COVID-19. Original processing notes: Cell counts per sample came from amplifying reference gene primers. The protocol was immunoSEQ multiplex PCR, while the TCRdb copy is restricted to in-frame clones and leaves out a portion. V and J calls and clone size are given by that table; D and trimming were obtained from the DNA. The profile covers under 200,000 clones, with 85% to 90% appearing a single time and roughly 6% taken by the ten largest. V lost 4 bases to trimming and J lost 2 bases, with 20 bases between them. The CDR3 consists of 17 residues. CDR1 is LNHDA and CDR2 is SQIVND in the germline V gene (reference sequence).

This TCR derives from a man aged 35-49 years with active or convalescent COVID-19. Sequencing input: peripheral blood. V gene TRBV19 combines with J gene TRBJ1-2; D is perhaps TRBD1 (5 bases). The chain's CDR3 is CASSNNPDNLVNYGYTF. In DNA, the CDR3 is TGTGCCAGTAGTAATAATCCGGACAACCTGGTAAACTATGGCTACACCTTC.